This T cell receptor beta chain was documented in a study of a mutant IDH1 vaccine in newly diagnosed glioma. Study-wide context: Vaccination of patients was performed eight times, in weeks 1, 3, 5, 7, 11, 15, 19 and 23. Prior therapy was radiotherapy, temozolomide, or both; most received both. Vaccine administration was initiated 4-6 weeks following radiotherapy alone, or with temozolomide cycles.

Data came from immunoSEQ multiplex PCR; TCRdb stores just in-frame clones and leaves some out. The profile covers some 130,000 clones, with about four fifths appearing a single time and 5% to 7% taken by the ten largest. Points on this clone: Antigen: not known.

Noted time point: week 11, during vaccination. Mutant IDH1 20-mer peptide, at 300 ug, made up each vaccine dose, with topical imiquimod. V lost 8 bases to trimming and J lost 3 bases; unmatched junction nucleotides: 5. From germline, CDR1 is MNHNS and CDR2 SASEGT. CDR3 length equals 15 residues. Sequenced here: PBMCs, sampled from a glioma patient whose treatment included an IDH1 peptide vaccine. The chain has TRBV6-1 and TRBJ2-2, with 11 positions matching TRBD1. This receptor was obtained from a man in his forties with glioma. The CDR3 nucleotides read TGTGCCAGCCGAGGACAGGGGGCCGACACCGGGGAGCTGTTTTTT. Its translation: CASRGQGADTGELFF.